This T cell receptor (beta chain) was observed in a study of a mutant IDH1 vaccine in newly diagnosed glioma. Whole-study context: Vaccine administration was initiated 4-6 weeks following radiotherapy alone, or with temozolomide cycles. The therapy given earlier, which was standard therapy, consisted of radiotherapy, temozolomide, or both, and most of the patients received both. Males made up approximately 62% and females around 38% of treated patients, whose mean age was approximately 44 years.

Sequenced by immunoSEQ multiplex PCR; TCRdb stores in-frame clones only, minus some. The repertoire includes about 77,000 clones, 85% to 90% of them detected once, and approximately 0.8% sits in the top ten. General study results and limits: Apparently unrelated to pseudoprogression were changes in the top peripheral T cell clonotypes.

Remarks on this clone: The antigen is not known.

The time point: week 23, last vaccination. What each vaccine dose contained was 300 ug of mutant IDH1 20-mer peptide, accompanied by topical imiquimod. The germline V gene encodes CDR1 MNHEY and CDR2 SVGAGI. The V segment lost 8 bases and the J segment 1 base; nucleotides outside the gene matches: 2. The CDR3 runs 13 residues. The chain combines TRBV6-5 with TRBJ1-5; TRBD1 matches 7 bases. This clonotype was sampled from a woman between 50 and 59 years old with glioma. The starting material was PBMCs, obtained from a glioma patient whose treatment included an IDH1 peptide vaccine. CDR3 loop: CASQTGSNQPQHF. For the CDR3, the DNA is TGTGCCAGCCAGACAGGGAGCAATCAGCCCCAGCATTTT.